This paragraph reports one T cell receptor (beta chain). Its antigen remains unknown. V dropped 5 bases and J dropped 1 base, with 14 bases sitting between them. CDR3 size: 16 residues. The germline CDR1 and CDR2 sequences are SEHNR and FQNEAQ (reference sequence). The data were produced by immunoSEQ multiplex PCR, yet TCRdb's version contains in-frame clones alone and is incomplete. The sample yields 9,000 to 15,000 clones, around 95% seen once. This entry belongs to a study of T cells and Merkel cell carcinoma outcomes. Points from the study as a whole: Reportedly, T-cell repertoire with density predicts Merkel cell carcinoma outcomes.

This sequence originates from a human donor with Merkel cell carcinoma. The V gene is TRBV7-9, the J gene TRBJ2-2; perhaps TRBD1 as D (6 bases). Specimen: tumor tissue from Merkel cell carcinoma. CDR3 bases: TGTGCCAGCAGCCTCAGGGGTGACAGGAACACCGGGGAGCTGTTTTTT. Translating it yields CASSLRGDRNTGELFF.